This passage covers 5 T cell receptor beta chains from one sample sequenced in a study of T cell repertoires in ileal Crohn's disease. The data were produced by immunoSEQ multiplex PCR, yet TCRdb's version contains in-frame clones alone and is incomplete. The sample lists around 16,000 clones; about 92% were seen once. The sequencing sample was made of ileal tissue. Source of these receptors: an adult with Crohn's disease.

The chain joins TRBV5-5 to TRBJ1-2; no reliable D call. CDR3 size: 12 residues. The germline V gene has CDR1 SGHKS and CDR2 YYEKEE (reference sequence). V lost 4 bases and J lost 8, with 12 bases in between. The CDR3 sequence: CASSPAFRGYTF. The CDR3 region has the DNA TGTGCCAGCAGCCCCGCCTTCAGAGGCTACACCTTC.

The chain couples TRBV6-6 to TRBJ1-5; 7 nucleotides align to TRBD1. The CDR3 has 14 amino acids. Losses at the gene ends were 6 bases for V and 3 bases for J; bases not matched to a gene: 5. Germline V gives CDR1 MNHNY, CDR2 SVGAGI (reference sequence). CDR3 sequence reads: CASRLQGNNQPQHF. The CDR3 coding sequence is TGTGCCAGCAGACTACAGGGGAACAATCAGCCCCAGCATTTT.

This chain uses TRBV11-3 with TRBJ2-3; D is unresolved. The CDR3 is 14 amino acids. V shed 1 base and J shed 4 bases, with 9 bases lying between them. Germline CDR1 reads SGHNT; CDR2 reads YENEEA. DNA of the CDR3: TGTGCCAGCAGCTTAGGTTTAGCATCAGATACGCAGTATTTT. It translates to CASSLGLASDTQYF.

The CDR3 is CASSGTSNEQFF. The CDR3 region has the DNA TGTGCCAGCAGCGGGACTAGCAATGAGCAGTTCTTC. This chain connects TRBV7-6 to TRBJ2-1; 8 nucleotides agree with TRBD2. CDR1 is SGHVS, CDR2 FNYEAQ, per germline. Trimming at V came to 5 bases and at J to 6 bases, leaving 0 bases not matched to a gene. The CDR3 runs 12 residues.

Concerning this clone: The junction and the germline gene differ at one end; a read error may be behind it. The chain links TRBV7-8 to TRBJ2-7; 10 bases match TRBD2. Per germline, CDR1 SGHVS and CDR2 FQNEAQ. The CDR3 totals 14 residues. The CDR3 bases are TGTGCCAGCAGTTCAAGCGGGGGGGCCGGTGAGCAGTATTTC. Protein sequence: CASSSSGGAGEQYF.